This TCR beta chain is from a study of blood T cell repertoires in COVID-19. Study-wide context: Some COVID-19 samples were acute and others convalescent; all came from the United States, Italy and Spain. Sources were T cells, B-cell-depleted T cells, or PBMCs; the material itself was cDNA or gDNA.

Original processing methods: Amplification from reference gene primers served as the basis for estimated nucleated cell counts. The protocol was immunoSEQ multiplex PCR, while the TCRdb copy is restricted to in-frame clones and leaves out a portion. D and trimming were read from the DNA, whereas the V and J calls and clone size are those reported in that table. This table has some 460,000 clones, about 89% appearing once. Trimming at V came to 4 bases and at J to 7 bases, leaving 8 bases not matched to a gene. Germline CDR1 is SGHTA and CDR2 is FQGTGA. This CDR3 is 15 amino acids long. This receptor was identified in a woman under 40 with acute or convalescent COVID-19. The sequenced material came from peripheral blood. This sequence joins TRBV7-3 and TRBJ2-1; TRBD1 matches at 9 bases. The CDR3 sequence: CASSYGQGNMNEQFF. CDR3 in DNA: TGTGCCAGCAGCTACGGACAGGGGAATATGAATGAGCAGTTCTTC.